This TCR beta chain was sequenced in a study of patients and donors after allogeneic stem cell transplantation. The germline V gene encodes CDR1 MNHNS and CDR2 SASEGT. This CDR3 has 14 amino acids. V lost 5 bases and J 2 bases, leaving 12 bases between the germline ends. MiXCR, applied by TCRdb to the RT-PCR reads, yields one record per CDR3 protein. This table has about 87,000 distinct CDR3 sequences, around 5% appearing once. This clonotype was seen at least ten times. This clonotype was sampled from a human donor who was either an allogeneic HSCT recipient or a stem cell or donor lymphocyte infusion donor (not recorded which). It is not recorded whose cells these are; they may come from a transplant donor. The sample taken for sequencing was blood, either unsorted or a sorted T cell fraction (not recorded which). The chain employs TRBV6-1 and TRBJ1-1; D is perhaps TRBD1 (5 bases). CDR3 region: CASSPGPTNTEAFF. The CDR3 nucleotides are TGTGCCAGCAGTCCGGGACCGACTAACACTGAAGCTTTCTTT.